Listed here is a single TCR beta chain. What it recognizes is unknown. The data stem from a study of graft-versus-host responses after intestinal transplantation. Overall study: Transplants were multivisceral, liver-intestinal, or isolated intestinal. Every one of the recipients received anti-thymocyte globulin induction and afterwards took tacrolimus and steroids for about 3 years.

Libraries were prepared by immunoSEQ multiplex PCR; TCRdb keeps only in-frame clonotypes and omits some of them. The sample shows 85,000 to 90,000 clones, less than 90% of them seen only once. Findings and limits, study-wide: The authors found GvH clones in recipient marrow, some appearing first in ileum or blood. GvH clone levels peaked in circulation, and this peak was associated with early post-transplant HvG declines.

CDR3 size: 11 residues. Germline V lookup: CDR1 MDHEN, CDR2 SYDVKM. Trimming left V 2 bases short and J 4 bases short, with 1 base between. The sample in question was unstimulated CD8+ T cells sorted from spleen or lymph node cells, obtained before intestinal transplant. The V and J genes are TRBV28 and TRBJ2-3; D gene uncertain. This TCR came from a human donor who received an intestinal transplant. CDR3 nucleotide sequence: TGTGCCAGCAGTTTAGCAGATACGCAGTATTTT. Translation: CASSLADTQYF.